The 21 T cell receptor beta chains below were found in one sample sequenced in a study of T cells in Graves' hyperthyroidism and ophthalmopathy. It was RNA transcripts that yielded the amplified TCR beta CDR3 regions. Primed by the HTBI set, a first-round RT-PCR was run on the TCR CDR3. Via MiXCR, TCRdb re-called the multiplex PCR reads, giving one row per CDR3 protein. The sample records approximately 200,000 distinct CDR3 sequences, roughly 18% being singletons. Sequencing input: blood. Receptors were obtained from a man aged 35-49 years with Graves' hyperthyroidism.

This clonotype showed up many times. The chain employs TRBV7-9 and TRBJ2-3; 11 bases are shared with TRBD1. The CDR3 sequence is 15 residues long. With V trimmed by 5 bases and J by 6 bases, 7 bases remained unmatched. Germline CDR1 and CDR2: SEHNR and FQNEAQ (reference sequence). In DNA form, the CDR3 reads TGTGCCAGCAGCCTCGGACAGGGGGCGAGGGATACGCAGTATTTT. The encoded protein is CASSLGQGARDTQYF.

This clonotype occurred many times. The chain has TRBV5-5 and TRBJ2-7, with D perhaps given as TRBD1 or TRBD2 (5 bases each). CDR3 length: 15 amino acids. CDR1 SGHKS and CDR2 YYEKEE come from the germline V gene (reference sequence). Trimming took 0 bases from V and 2 from J, leaving 12 bases between them. The chain's CDR3 is CASSLEGTAPYEQYF. CDR3 bases: TGTGCCAGCAGCTTGGAAGGGACGGCCCCCTACGAGCAGTACTTC.

This clonotype was picked up many times. The rearrangement uses TRBV6-1 and TRBJ1-2; no definite D call. CDR1 is MNHNS and CDR2 is SASEGT in the germline V gene. V was cut by 4 bases and J by 4 bases, with 10 bases left in between. The CDR3 runs to 13 residues. This chain's CDR3 is CASSGPGGYGYTF. The CDR3 DNA is TGTGCCAGCAGTGGCCCGGGCGGCTATGGCTACACCTTC.

J is TRBJ1-5 and V is TRBV6-1, with 9 bases fitting TRBD1. V lost 6 bases and J lost 7; bases outside the gene matches: 7. From germline, CDR1 is MNHNS and CDR2 SASEGT. This CDR3 is 14 amino acids long. The CDR3 DNA follows: TGTGCCAGCAGGCAACAGGGGGCCTGGCAGCCCCAGCATTTT. It codes for CASRQQGAWQPQHF.

This clonotype was counted many times. The gene calls are TRBV6-1 and TRBJ1-1; weak D call: TRBD1 (6 bases). The CDR3 contains 14 residues. V gave up 2 bases and J gave up 1 base, with 8 bases separating them. The germline V gene has CDR1 MNHNS and CDR2 SASEGT. The DNA for the CDR3 is TGTGCCAGCAGTGAACAGGGGACGAACACTGAAGCTTTCTTT. Translated: CASSEQGTNTEAFF.

As for this clonotype: One base away lies a much larger clone, so this may be a sequencing read error. This chain connects TRBV18 to TRBJ2-5, with 12 bases aligning to TRBD1. CDR3 length: 14 residues. Germline V CDR1 and CDR2: KGHSH, LQKENI. V shed 3 bases, J shed 9 bases, and the junction held 5 bases outside the gene matches. CDR3 region: CASSPRDRGRSQYF. DNA for the CDR3: TGTGCCAGCTCACCGAGGGACAGGGGGCGATCCCAGTACTTC.

Only a few counts were recorded for this clonotype. CDR3 coding DNA: TGTGCCAGCAGCCCTAGAATTCCCGGGACTAGCATTTTGGAGACCCAGTACTTC. Translated, it gives CASSPRIPGTSILETQYF. The chain employs TRBV7-2 and TRBJ2-5, with TRBD2 matching 9 bases. After removal of 5 bases from V and 5 bases from J, the junction contained 18 bases not matched to a gene. The CDR3 has 18 residues. In germline, CDR1 is SGHTA, CDR2 FQGNSA.

The table lists this clonotype with many counts. The rearrangement links TRBV20-1 to TRBJ2-1; TRBD1 matches 7 bases. Germline V lookup: CDR1 DFQATT, CDR2 SNEGSKA (reference sequence). This CDR3 comprises 13 residues. The junction had 6 bases not matched to a gene; V was cut back by 3 bases and J by 7 bases. Written as DNA, the CDR3 is TGCAGTGCTAGTGGACAGGTGAGGAATGAGCAGTTCTTC. Its translation is CSASGQVRNEQFF.

V is TRBV6-1 and J is TRBJ2-7, with D possibly matching TRBD1 (6 bases). With 6 bases removed from V and 0 bases from J, the gap between germline ends came to 12 bases. The CDR3 spans 14 residues. Germline-derived CDR1 and CDR2 are MNHNS and SASEGT. CDR3: CASRPDRSSYEQYF. DNA for the CDR3: TGTGCCAGCAGACCCGACAGGAGCTCCTACGAGCAGTACTTC.

Many counts were recorded for this clonotype. This chain connects TRBV30 to TRBJ1-3; D ambiguous. The V and J ends lost 2 bases and 0 bases respectively, with 5 bases between them. Germline V gives CDR1 GTSNPN, CDR2 SVGIG (reference sequence). The CDR3 covers 13 residues. The chain's CDR3 is CAWSSISGNTIYF. DNA for the CDR3: TGTGCCTGGAGTTCGATCTCTGGAAACACCATATATTTT.

This clonotype was detected ten times or more. The rearrangement joins TRBV7-2 to TRBJ1-2; D ambiguous. Germline CDR1 is SGHTA and CDR2 is FQGNSA. V lost 2 bases and J lost 4, with 5 bases in between. The CDR3 runs 12 residues. In nucleotides, the CDR3 is TGTGCCAGCAGCTTAATGGGCTATGGCTACACCTTC. It encodes CASSLMGYGYTF.

This clonotype was counted ten times or more. This chain joins TRBV20-1 and TRBJ2-7; 7 bases align to TRBD2. Looked up from germline, CDR1 is DFQATT and CDR2 is SNEGSKA (reference sequence). CDR3 size: 13 residues. J gave up 2 bases and V 6 bases, and 7 bases lay outside the gene matches. For the CDR3, the DNA is TGCAGTGCCCAGGAGGCGGGGGCCTACGAGCAGTACTTC. Residues: CSAQEAGAYEQYF.

CDR3 region: CASSAGRSYNEQFF. In DNA form, the CDR3 reads TGTGCCAGCAGTGCCGGGAGGTCGTACAATGAGCAGTTCTTC. V is TRBV7-3 and J is TRBJ2-1; TRBD2 matches 7 bases. Unmatched junction bases numbered 6, after V lost 6 bases and J lost 4 bases. This CDR3 has 14 residues. The germline CDR1 and CDR2 sequences are SGHTA and FQGTGA. Full variable domain (rest looked up from reference TRBV7-3 and TRBJ2-1): GAGVSQTPSNKVTEKGKYVELRCDPISGHTALYWYRQSLGQGPEFLIYFQGTGAADDSGLPNDRFFAVRPEGSVSTLKIQRTERGDSAVYLCASSAGRSYNEQFFGPGTRLTVL.

This clonotype was picked up many times. The gene calls are TRBV11-2 and TRBJ2-7, with D hard to call. V was cut by 4 bases and J by 2 bases, with 15 bases left in between. This CDR3 comprises 15 residues. Germline V CDR1 and CDR2: SGHAT, FQNNGV. CDR3: CASSSITRRPYEQYF. CDR3 in DNA: TGTGCCAGCAGCTCAATCACTCGTAGACCCTACGAGCAGTACTTC.

This clonotype appeared many times. The chain uses TRBV9 and TRBJ2-4, with a tentative D call TRBD2 (5 bases). The V gene's germline CDR1 is SGDLS and CDR2 YYNGEE. There are 16 residues in the CDR3. The germline V and J ends were trimmed by 3 bases and 1 base, with 14 bases remaining between them. CDR3 protein: CASSEGEGMAKNIQYF. In nucleotides, the CDR3 is TGTGCCAGCAGCGAGGGAGAGGGCATGGCCAAAAACATTCAGTACTTC.

The genes are TRBV7-2 and TRBJ1-6; 9 bases are a match to TRBD1. Per the germline V gene, CDR1 is SGHTA and CDR2 is FQGNSA. This CDR3 comprises 17 residues. Trimming cost V 0 bases and J 9 bases; bases outside gene matches: 9. The CDR3 DNA sequence: TGTGCCAGCAGCTTAGCCGGGACAGGGTATCGGGGTTCACCCCTCCACTTT. Its protein product is CASSLAGTGYRGSPLHF.

This clonotype has only a few counts. The gene calls are TRBV7-6 and TRBJ2-2; D is unclear. This CDR3 contains 14 residues. Germline CDR1 reads SGHVS; CDR2 reads FNYEAQ. V lost 3 bases, J lost 6 bases, and 11 bases lay in between. CDR3 protein: CASSFLVVAGELFF. The CDR3, as DNA: TGTGCCAGCAGCTTCCTAGTTGTGGCCGGGGAGCTGTTTTTT.

This clonotype has at least ten counts. The chain uses TRBV7-2 and TRBJ2-7; 10 positions agree with TRBD1. Germline CDR1 SGHTA, CDR2 FQGNSA. The CDR3 has 14 residues. V shed 5 bases and J 6 bases; nucleotides not matched to a gene: 7. CDR3 nucleotide sequence: TGTGCCAGCAGCGAAGACAGGGGGCGTTTCGAGCAGTACTTC. Translating it yields CASSEDRGRFEQYF. Drawing the rest from reference TRBV7-2 and TRBJ2-7, the complete variable domain is GAGVSQSPSNKVTEKGKDVELRCDPISGHTALYWYRQSLGQGLEFLIYFQGNSAPDKSGLPSDRFSAERTGGSVSTLTIQRTQQEDSAVYLCASSEDRGRFEQYFGPGTRLTVT.

This clonotype was seen more than once but under ten times. The chain has TRBV3-1 and TRBJ1-2; D is ambiguous. Trimming removed 1 base from V and 3 bases from J, with 9 bases in between. Per germline, CDR1 LGHDT and CDR2 YNNKEL (reference sequence). The CDR3 runs to 14 residues. CDR3 nucleotide sequence: TGTGCCAGCAGCCAAGGAGGGAACCACTATGGCTACACCTTC. Translating it yields CASSQGGNHYGYTF.

There are many counts of this clonotype. The chain uses TRBV5-1 and TRBJ1-1, with TRBD1 matching over 7 bases. After removal of 3 bases from V and 4 bases from J, the junction contained 6 bases not matched to a gene. The CDR3 extends over 14 amino acids. Germline V gives CDR1 SGHRS, CDR2 YFSETQ. Here the CDR3 reads CASSSRTGTTEAFF. For the CDR3, the DNA is TGCGCCAGCAGCTCTAGGACAGGAACCACTGAAGCTTTCTTT. Supplemented by reference TRBV5-1 and TRBJ1-1, the full variable domain reads KAGVTQTPRYLIKTRGQQVTLSCSPISGHRSVSWYQQTPGQGLQFLFEYFSETQRNKGNFPGRFSGRQFSNSRSEMNVSTLELGDSALYLCASSSRTGTTEAFFGQGTRLTVV.

This clonotype has a handful of counts. This chain links TRBV4-3 with TRBJ2-7, with TRBD1 matching over 8 bases. V lost 0 bases and J lost 6; bases outside the gene matches: 7. Germline V gives CDR1 LGHNA, CDR2 YSLEER. This CDR3 has 15 amino acids. In DNA, the CDR3 is TGCGCCAGCAGCCAAGAGGGGACAGGACCGGTCGAGCAGTACTTC. It yields the protein CASSQEGTGPVEQYF.